The rows below give T cell receptor beta chains drawn from one sample of a study of patients and donors after allogeneic stem cell transplantation. Each CDR3 protein is one row after TCRdb ran MiXCR on the RT-PCR reads. The data hold about 110,000 distinct CDR3 sequences, with around 36% observed a single time. Sequenced sample: blood, either unsorted or a sorted T cell fraction (not recorded which). These receptors were obtained from a human donor who was either an allogeneic HSCT recipient or a stem cell or donor lymphocyte infusion donor (not recorded which). It is not recorded whose cells these are; they may come from a transplant donor. Each CDR3 is given with its conserved first and last residue. A D gene is named only where the DNA matches it firmly. Clone size is shown for a subset of rows, as once, few, many or a class of expanded clone.

J gene: TRBJ2-3; D gene: TRBD2; clone size: -; V gene: TRBV7-8; CDR3 protein: CASGTTNTDTQYF; CDR3 DNA: TGTGCCAGCGGGACTACAAACACAGATACGCAGTATTTT
J gene: TRBJ2-1; D gene: -; clone size: few; V gene: TRBV6-5; CDR3 protein: CASSPLKGTYNEQFF; CDR3 DNA: TGTGCCAGCAGCCCACTTAAGGGAACCTACAATGAGCAGTTCTTC
J gene: TRBJ1-1; D gene: -; clone size: few; V gene: TRBV18; CDR3 protein: CASSPERRNTEAFF; CDR3 DNA: TGTGCCAGCTCACCAGAGCGCAGGAACACTGAAGCTTTCTTT
J gene: TRBJ1-5; D gene: -; clone size: -; V gene: TRBV20-1; CDR3 protein: CSVVGRLGPQHF; CDR3 DNA: TGCAGTGTAGTTGGCCGGTTAGGGCCCCAGCATTTT
J gene: TRBJ1-5; D gene: -; clone size: few; V gene: TRBV6-2/TRBV6-3; CDR3 protein: CASSLAYQPQHF; CDR3 DNA: TGTGCCAGCAGTTTGGCATATCAGCCCCAGCATTTT
J gene: TRBJ2-7; D gene: -; clone size: -; V gene: TRBV12-3/TRBV12-4; CDR3 protein: CASSLTGTGAREQYF; CDR3 DNA: TGTGCCAGCAGTTTAACTGGGACGGGAGCGAGGGAGCAGTACTTC
J gene: TRBJ1-5; D gene: -; clone size: few; V gene: TRBV28; CDR3 protein: CASSLKGASNQPQHF; CDR3 DNA: TGTGCCAGCAGTTTAAAAGGGGCAAGCAATCAGCCCCAGCATTTT
J gene: TRBJ1-6; D gene: TRBD1; clone size: many; V gene: TRBV7-3; CDR3 protein: CASSAGTGWSSPLHF; CDR3 DNA: TGTGCCAGCAGCGCAGGGACAGGGTGGAGTTCACCCCTCCACTTT
J gene: TRBJ1-1; D gene: -; clone size: -; V gene: TRBV6-5; CDR3 protein: CASSLTGSMNTEAFF; CDR3 DNA: TGTGCCAGCAGTTTGACTGGGTCCATGAACACTGAAGCTTTCTTT
J gene: TRBJ1-2; D gene: -; clone size: -; V gene: TRBV18; CDR3 protein: CASSPGEREFGYTF; CDR3 DNA: TGTGCCAGCTCACCGGGGGAGAGGGAGTTTGGCTACACCTTC
J gene: TRBJ2-3; D gene: -; clone size: -; V gene: TRBV15; CDR3 protein: CATSRGGRGGSVDTQYF; CDR3 DNA: TGTGCCACCAGCAGAGGGGGTCGTGGTGGATCGGTAGATACGCAGTATTTT
J gene: TRBJ2-1; D gene: TRBD2; clone size: few; V gene: TRBV10-3; CDR3 protein: CAISTAGNEQFF; CDR3 DNA: TGTGCCATCAGTACAGCGGGGAATGAGCAGTTCTTC
J gene: TRBJ2-2; D gene: -; clone size: -; V gene: TRBV2; CDR3 protein: CASSELGGELFF; CDR3 DNA: TGTGCCAGCAGTGAATTGGGCGGGGAGCTGTTTTTT
J gene: TRBJ2-1; D gene: -; clone size: many; V gene: TRBV7-2; CDR3 protein: CASSPIDGRREQFF; CDR3 DNA: TGTGCCAGCAGCCCCATAGATGGGCGGCGTGAGCAGTTCTTC
J gene: TRBJ2-4; D gene: -; clone size: -; V gene: TRBV20-1; CDR3 protein: CSAWDPSKNIQYF; CDR3 DNA: TGCAGTGCTTGGGACCCCTCCAAAAACATTCAGTACTTC
J gene: TRBJ1-1; D gene: -; clone size: -; V gene: TRBV11-2; CDR3 protein: CASSFQPYEAFF; CDR3 DNA: TGTGCCAGCAGCTTCCAACCCTATGAAGCTTTCTTT
J gene: TRBJ2-1; D gene: -; clone size: -; V gene: TRBV18; CDR3 protein: CASSRASRLGEQFF; CDR3 DNA: TGTGCCAGCTCACGGGCTAGCCGTCTAGGTGAGCAGTTCTTC
J gene: TRBJ2-3; D gene: TRBD2; clone size: few; V gene: TRBV2; CDR3 protein: CASRRTSGRVTDTQYF; CDR3 DNA: TGTGCCAGCAGGAGGACTAGCGGGAGGGTCACAGATACGCAGTATTTT
J gene: TRBJ1-2; D gene: TRBD1; clone size: -; V gene: TRBV4-3; CDR3 protein: CASSQTGQPFRYGYTF; CDR3 DNA: TGCGCCAGCAGCCAGACGGGACAGCCTTTTCGCTATGGCTACACCTTC
J gene: TRBJ1-5; D gene: -; clone size: few; V gene: TRBV7-2; CDR3 protein: CASSFSGGLNSNQPQHF; CDR3 DNA: TGTGCCAGCAGCTTCTCGGGCGGCTTGAATAGCAATCAGCCCCAGCATTTT
J gene: TRBJ1-5; D gene: -; clone size: few; V gene: TRBV20-1; CDR3 protein: CSAQGPNTGSQPQHF; CDR3 DNA: TGCAGTGCCCAGGGACCGAACACAGGGAGTCAGCCCCAGCATTTT
J gene: TRBJ2-4; D gene: TRBD2; clone size: -; V gene: TRBV4-3; CDR3 protein: CASSVSGTSGPGAKNIQYF; CDR3 DNA: TGCGCCAGCAGCGTATCCGGGACTAGCGGGCCCGGAGCCAAAAACATTCAGTACTTC
J gene: TRBJ2-1; D gene: TRBD2; clone size: -; V gene: TRBV7-2; CDR3 protein: CASSLGTSGNYEQFF; CDR3 DNA: TGTGCCAGCAGCTTAGGGACTAGCGGGAACTATGAGCAGTTCTTC
J gene: TRBJ1-6; D gene: TRBD1; clone size: once; V gene: TRBV28; CDR3 protein: CASSPQGADSPLHF; CDR3 DNA: TGTGCCAGCAGTCCCCAGGGGGCGGATTCACCCCTCCACTTT
J gene: TRBJ1-6; D gene: -; clone size: few; V gene: TRBV28; CDR3 protein: CASSPPRANSPLHF; CDR3 DNA: TGTGCCAGCAGCCCTCCCAGGGCGAATTCACCCCTCCACTTT
J gene: TRBJ1-2; D gene: -; clone size: -; V gene: TRBV6-1; CDR3 protein: CASSVLEANGYTF; CDR3 DNA: TGTGCCAGCAGTGTGTTGGAAGCTAATGGCTACACCTTC
J gene: TRBJ2-4; D gene: -; clone size: -; V gene: TRBV29-1; CDR3 protein: CSVKQGNKNIQYF; CDR3 DNA: TGCAGCGTTAAACAGGGAAACAAAAACATTCAGTACTTC
J gene: TRBJ2-1; D gene: -; clone size: -; V gene: TRBV12-3/TRBV12-4; CDR3 protein: CASSLGEQFF; CDR3 DNA: TGTGCCAGCAGTTTAGGGGAGCAGTTCTTC
J gene: TRBJ1-3; D gene: TRBD1; clone size: few; V gene: TRBV5-1; CDR3 protein: CASSFGDTGVYGNTIYF; CDR3 DNA: TGCGCCAGCAGCTTCGGGGACACAGGGGTATACGGAAACACCATATATTTT
J gene: TRBJ1-1; D gene: -; clone size: -; V gene: TRBV27; CDR3 protein: CASRNRQTNTEAFF; CDR3 DNA: TGTGCCAGCAGAAATCGACAGACGAACACTGAAGCTTTCTTT
J gene: TRBJ1-2; D gene: TRBD1; clone size: many; V gene: TRBV27; CDR3 protein: CASSPTGRVYGYTF; CDR3 DNA: TGTGCCAGCAGCCCGACAGGGAGAGTCTATGGCTACACCTTC
J gene: TRBJ2-1; D gene: TRBD2; clone size: -; V gene: TRBV24-1; CDR3 protein: CATSDALAGVNNEQFF; CDR3 DNA: TGTGCCACCAGTGATGCACTAGCGGGAGTTAACAATGAGCAGTTCTTC
J gene: TRBJ2-7; D gene: TRBD1; clone size: -; V gene: TRBV6-6; CDR3 protein: CASSRGQNEQYF; CDR3 DNA: TGTGCCAGCAGCCGGGGACAGAACGAGCAGTACTTC
J gene: TRBJ1-1; D gene: -; clone size: -; V gene: TRBV24-1; CDR3 protein: CATSDLVRHMGNTEAFF; CDR3 DNA: TGTGCCACCAGTGATCTGGTCAGACATATGGGCAACACTGAAGCTTTCTTT
J gene: TRBJ2-5; D gene: -; clone size: -; V gene: TRBV29-1; CDR3 protein: CSVGKLKRETQYF; CDR3 DNA: TGCAGCGTAGGCAAGCTGAAAAGGGAGACCCAGTACTTC
J gene: TRBJ2-7; D gene: -; clone size: -; V gene: TRBV27; CDR3 protein: CASSSLSSYEQYF; CDR3 DNA: TGTGCCAGCAGTTCCCTCTCCTCCTACGAGCAGTACTTC
J gene: TRBJ2-2; D gene: -; clone size: -; V gene: TRBV28; CDR3 protein: CASSFLTGELFF; CDR3 DNA: TGTGCCAGCAGTTTCCTCACCGGGGAGCTGTTTTTT
J gene: TRBJ2-5; D gene: -; clone size: few; V gene: TRBV5-1; CDR3 protein: CASRTAQETQYF; CDR3 DNA: TGCGCCAGCAGGACAGCTCAAGAGACCCAGTACTTC
J gene: TRBJ2-3; D gene: -; clone size: -; V gene: TRBV19; CDR3 protein: CASSRTARLTDTQYF; CDR3 DNA: TGTGCCAGTAGTAGAACAGCTCGCCTCACAGATACGCAGTATTTT
J gene: TRBJ1-5; D gene: -; clone size: -; V gene: TRBV24-1; CDR3 protein: CATGTDNQPQHF; CDR3 DNA: TGTGCCACCGGGACGGACAATCAGCCCCAGCATTTT
J gene: TRBJ2-1; D gene: -; clone size: -; V gene: TRBV2; CDR3 protein: CASLLYEQFF; CDR3 DNA: TGTGCCAGCCTCCTGTATGAGCAGTTCTTC
J gene: TRBJ1-1; D gene: TRBD1; clone size: -; V gene: TRBV18; CDR3 protein: CASSSQGTGTEAFF; CDR3 DNA: TGTGCCAGCTCGTCACAGGGGACGGGGACTGAAGCTTTCTTT
J gene: TRBJ2-3; D gene: -; clone size: -; V gene: TRBV10-2; CDR3 protein: CASNDPTDTQYF; CDR3 DNA: TGCGCCAGCAACGACCCCACAGATACGCAGTATTTT
J gene: TRBJ2-2; D gene: TRBD2; clone size: -; V gene: TRBV4-2; CDR3 protein: CASSQIYLAGAVDTGELFF; CDR3 DNA: TGTGCCAGCAGCCAAATCTACTTAGCGGGAGCGGTGGACACCGGGGAGCTGTTTTTT